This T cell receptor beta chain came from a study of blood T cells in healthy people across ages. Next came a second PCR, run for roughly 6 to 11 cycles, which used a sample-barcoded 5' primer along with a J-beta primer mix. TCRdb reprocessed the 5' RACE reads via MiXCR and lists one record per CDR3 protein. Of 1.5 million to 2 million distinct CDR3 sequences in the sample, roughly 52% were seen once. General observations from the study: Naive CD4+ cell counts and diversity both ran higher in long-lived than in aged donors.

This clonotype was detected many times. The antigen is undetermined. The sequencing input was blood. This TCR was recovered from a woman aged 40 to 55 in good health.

The CDR3 loop is CASSNSGGSSGANVLTF. DNA of the CDR3: TGTGCCAGCAGCAATAGCGGGGGCTCCTCTGGGGCCAACGTCCTGACTTTC. The V and J genes are TRBV7-2 and TRBJ2-6; 9 nucleotides match TRBD2. Losses at the gene ends were 5 bases for V and 0 bases for J; bases not matched to a gene: 5. The CDR3 length is 17 residues. In germline, CDR1 is SGHTA, CDR2 FQGNSA.